This T cell receptor (beta chain) derives from a study of T cell changes during pregnancy in multiple sclerosis. The method was immunoSEQ multiplex PCR; TCRdb's version includes in-frame clones alone and lacks a portion of them. The sample shows tens of thousands of clones, 92% of them seen only once. Trimming took 0 bases from V and 8 from J, leaving 8 bases between them. The CDR3 runs 12 residues. Per germline, CDR1 GTSNPN and CDR2 SVGIG (reference sequence). The receptor was isolated from a female donor with multiple sclerosis, enrolled in a pregnancy study. The chain recombines TRBV30 with TRBJ2-1; D is ambiguous. Sequencing used peripheral blood, obtained before pregnancy. The CDR3 DNA sequence: TGTGCCTGGAGTGTACTGTCCCATGAGCAGTTCTTC. It specifies CAWSVLSHEQFF. The whole variable domain, remainder taken from reference TRBV30 and TRBJ2-1, is SQTIHQWPATLVQPVGSPLSLECTVEGTSNPNLYWYRQAAGRGLQLLFYSVGIGQISSEVPQNLSASRPQDRQFILSSKKLLLSDSGFYLCAWSVLSHEQFFGPGTRLTVL.